This TCR beta chain was retrieved from a study of T cell responses to AZD1222 COVID-19 vaccine. Assay used: immunoSEQ multiplex PCR; TCRdb lists only in-frame clones, some missing. Of about 270,000 clones listed, about 94% are singletons. Germline values: CDR1 LGHDT, CDR2 YNNKEL (reference sequence). The V and J ends lost 1 base and 5 bases respectively, with 11 bases between them. CDR3 length: 14 residues. The rearrangement joins TRBV3-1 (or the pseudogene TRBV3-2) to TRBJ1-1; D possibly corresponds to TRBD1 (5 bases). The sample in question was peripheral blood, obtained 28 days after the second AZD1222 dose. The source of this sequence is an adult who received the AZD1222 COVID-19 vaccine. The CDR3 spells CASSQGGAGTEAFF. The CDR3 nucleotides are TGTGCCAGCAGCCAAGGCGGGGCCGGGACTGAAGCTTTCTTT.